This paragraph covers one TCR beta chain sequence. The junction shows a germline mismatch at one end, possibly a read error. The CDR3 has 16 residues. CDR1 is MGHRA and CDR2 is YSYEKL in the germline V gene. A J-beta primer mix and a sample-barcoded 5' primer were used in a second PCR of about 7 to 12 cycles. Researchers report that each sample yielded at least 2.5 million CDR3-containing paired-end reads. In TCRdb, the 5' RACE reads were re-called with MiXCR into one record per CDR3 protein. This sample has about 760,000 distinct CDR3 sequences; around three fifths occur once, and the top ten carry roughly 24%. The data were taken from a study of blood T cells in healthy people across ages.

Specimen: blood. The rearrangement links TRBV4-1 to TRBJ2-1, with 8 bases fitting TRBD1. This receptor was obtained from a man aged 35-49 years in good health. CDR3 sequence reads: CVSSQQQDRVGHEQFF. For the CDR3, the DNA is TGCGTCAGCAGCCAACAACAGGACAGGGTAGGCCATGAGCAGTTCTTC.